One sample yielded the 2 T cell receptor beta chains listed below, sequenced in a study of blood T cell repertoires in COVID-19 (dated by TCRdb to 2018 to 2021). The receptor library was made with the immunoSEQ multiplex PCR assay. In TCRdb, the immuneACCESS table is reduced to in-frame sequences with V and J assigned. These tables do not hold every clone; where another copy was compared, an unresolved V gene accounts for under half, and the others remain unexplained. In all, the sample holds 250,000 to 300,000 clones, and 80% to 90% of those were seen once. The ten largest clonotypes hold about 1.9% of the sample. The source material was PBMCs or T cells enriched from blood (not recorded which). Receptor source: a woman in her forties or fifties who had recovered from COVID-19.

The chain is built from TRBV7-3 and TRBJ2-1; 9 bases match TRBD1. The germline V gene encodes CDR1 SGHTA and CDR2 FQGTGA. Germline trimming cut 2 bases from V and 5 bases from J; bases unmatched to any gene: 4. The CDR3 loop spans 15 amino acids. For the CDR3, the DNA is TGTGCCAGCAGCTTAGGGACAGGGCCGGACAATGAGCAGTTCTTC. It encodes CASSLGTGPDNEQFF.

V is TRBV4-1 and J is TRBJ2-3; tentatively, D is TRBD2 (6 bases). This CDR3 spans 14 amino acids. Trimming cost V 1 base and J 5 bases, with 10 bases left between them. CDR1 and CDR2 from the germline V gene are MGHRA and YSYEKL. The CDR3 spells CASSQVGAGDTQYF. The DNA for the CDR3 is TGCGCCAGCAGCCAAGTGGGAGCGGGAGATACGCAGTATTTT.